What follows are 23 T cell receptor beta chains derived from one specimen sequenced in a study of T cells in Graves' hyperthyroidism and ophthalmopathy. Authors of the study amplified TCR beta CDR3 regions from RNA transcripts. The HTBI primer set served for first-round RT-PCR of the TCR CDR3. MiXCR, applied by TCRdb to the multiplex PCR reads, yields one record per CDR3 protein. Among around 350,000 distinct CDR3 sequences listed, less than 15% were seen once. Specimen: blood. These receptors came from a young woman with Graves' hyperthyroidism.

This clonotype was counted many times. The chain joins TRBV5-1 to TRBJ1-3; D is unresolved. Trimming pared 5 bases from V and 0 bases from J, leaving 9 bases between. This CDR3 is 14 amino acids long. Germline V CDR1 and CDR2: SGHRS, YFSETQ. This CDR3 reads CASRTSSSGNTIYF. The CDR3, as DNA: TGCGCCAGCAGGACGAGCAGCTCTGGAAACACCATATATTTT.

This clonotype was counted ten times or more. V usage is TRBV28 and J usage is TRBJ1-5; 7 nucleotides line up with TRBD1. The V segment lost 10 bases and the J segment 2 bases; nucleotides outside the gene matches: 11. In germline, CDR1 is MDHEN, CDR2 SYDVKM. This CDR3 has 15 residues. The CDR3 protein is CANKTQGGGNQPQHF. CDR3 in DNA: TGTGCCAACAAAACCCAGGGGGGTGGCAATCAGCCCCAGCATTTT.

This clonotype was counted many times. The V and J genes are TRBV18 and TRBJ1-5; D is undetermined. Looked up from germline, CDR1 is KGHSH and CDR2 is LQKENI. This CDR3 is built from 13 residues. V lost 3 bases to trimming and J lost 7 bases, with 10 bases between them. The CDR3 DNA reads TGTGCCAGCTCACCGGTTAATTTCCAGCCCCAGCATTTT. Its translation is CASSPVNFQPQHF.

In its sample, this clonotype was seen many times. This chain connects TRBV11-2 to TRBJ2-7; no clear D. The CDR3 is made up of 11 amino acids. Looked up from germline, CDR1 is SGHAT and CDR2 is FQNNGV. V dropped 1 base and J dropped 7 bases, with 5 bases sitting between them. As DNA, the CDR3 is TGTGCCAGCAGCTTAGTGGGGGAGCAGTACTTC. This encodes CASSLVGEQYF.

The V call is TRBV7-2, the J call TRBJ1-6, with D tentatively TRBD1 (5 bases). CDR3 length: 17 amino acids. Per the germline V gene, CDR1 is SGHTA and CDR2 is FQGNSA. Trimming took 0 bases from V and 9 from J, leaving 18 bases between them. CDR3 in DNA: TGTGCCAGCAGCTTAGCTCCTGGAGGGGTCAAGGCTTCACCCCTCCACTTT. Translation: CASSLAPGGVKASPLHF.

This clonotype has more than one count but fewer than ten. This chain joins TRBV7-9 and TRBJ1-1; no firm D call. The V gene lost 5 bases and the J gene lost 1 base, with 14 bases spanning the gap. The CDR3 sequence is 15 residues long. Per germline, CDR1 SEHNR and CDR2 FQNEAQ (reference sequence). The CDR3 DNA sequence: TGTGCCAGCAGCACCTGGGAGAGGGCGAACACTGAAGCTTTCTTT. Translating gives CASSTWERANTEAFF.

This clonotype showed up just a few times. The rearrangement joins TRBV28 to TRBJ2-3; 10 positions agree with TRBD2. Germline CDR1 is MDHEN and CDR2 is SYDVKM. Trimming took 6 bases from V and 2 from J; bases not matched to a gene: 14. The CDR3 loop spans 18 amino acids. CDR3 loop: CASSQVLRTSGYTDTQYF. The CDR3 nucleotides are TGTGCCAGCAGCCAAGTCCTGAGGACTAGCGGATACACAGATACGCAGTATTTT.

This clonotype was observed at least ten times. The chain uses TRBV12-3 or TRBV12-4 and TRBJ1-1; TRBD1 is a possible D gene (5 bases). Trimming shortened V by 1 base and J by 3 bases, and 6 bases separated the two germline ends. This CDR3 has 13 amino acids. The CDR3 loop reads CASSLGGHTEAFF. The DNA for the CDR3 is TGTGCCAGCAGTTTAGGGGGACACACTGAAGCTTTCTTT.

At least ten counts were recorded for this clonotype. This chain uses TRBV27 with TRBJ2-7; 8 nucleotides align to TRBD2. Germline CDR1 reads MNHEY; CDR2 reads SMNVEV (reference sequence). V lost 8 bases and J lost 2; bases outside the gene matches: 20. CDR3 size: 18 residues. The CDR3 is CASGLSLGRGKKAYEQYF. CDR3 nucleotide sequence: TGTGCCAGCGGCCTTTCCCTCGGGAGGGGAAAAAAAGCCTACGAGCAGTACTTC.

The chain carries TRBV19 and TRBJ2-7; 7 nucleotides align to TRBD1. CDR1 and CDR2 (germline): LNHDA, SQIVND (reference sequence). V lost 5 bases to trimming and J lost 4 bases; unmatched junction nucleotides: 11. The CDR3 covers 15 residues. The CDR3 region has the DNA TGTGCCAGTAGTGCATCAACAGGGGCCCGATACGAGCAGTACTTC. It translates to CASSASTGARYEQYF.

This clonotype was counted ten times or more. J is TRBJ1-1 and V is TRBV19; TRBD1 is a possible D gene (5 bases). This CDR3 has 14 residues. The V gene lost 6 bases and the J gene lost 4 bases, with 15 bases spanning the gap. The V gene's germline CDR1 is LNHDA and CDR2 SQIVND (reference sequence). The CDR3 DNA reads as TGTGCCAGTAGACCCACAGGATCAGTCACTGAAGCTTTCTTT. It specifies CASRPTGSVTEAFF.

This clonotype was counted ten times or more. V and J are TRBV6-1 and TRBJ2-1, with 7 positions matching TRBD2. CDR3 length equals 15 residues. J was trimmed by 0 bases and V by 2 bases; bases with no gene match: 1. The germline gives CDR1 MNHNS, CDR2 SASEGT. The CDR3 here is CASSERGGSYNEQFF. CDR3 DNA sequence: TGTGCCAGCAGTGAACGCGGGGGCTCCTACAATGAGCAGTTCTTC.

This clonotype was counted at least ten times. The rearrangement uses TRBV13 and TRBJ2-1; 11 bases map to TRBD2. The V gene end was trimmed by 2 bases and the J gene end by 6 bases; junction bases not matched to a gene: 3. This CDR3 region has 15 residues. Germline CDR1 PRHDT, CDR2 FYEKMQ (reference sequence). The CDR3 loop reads CASSLRGLAANEQFF. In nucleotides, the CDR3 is TGTGCCAGCAGCTTAAGGGGACTAGCGGCCAATGAGCAGTTCTTC. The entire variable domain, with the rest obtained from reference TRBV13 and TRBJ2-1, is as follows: AAGVIQSPRHLIKEKRETATLKCYPIPRHDTVYWYQQGPGQDPQFLISFYEKMQSDKGSIPDRFSAQQFSDYHSELNMSSLELGDSALYFCASSLRGLAANEQFFGPGTRLTVL.

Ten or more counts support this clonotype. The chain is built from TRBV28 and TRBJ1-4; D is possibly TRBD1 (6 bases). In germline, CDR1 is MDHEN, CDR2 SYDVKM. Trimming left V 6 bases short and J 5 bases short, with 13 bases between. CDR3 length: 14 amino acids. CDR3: CASRTGTLNEKLFF. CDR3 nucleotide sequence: TGTGCCAGCAGGACCGGGACACTCAATGAAAAACTGTTTTTT.

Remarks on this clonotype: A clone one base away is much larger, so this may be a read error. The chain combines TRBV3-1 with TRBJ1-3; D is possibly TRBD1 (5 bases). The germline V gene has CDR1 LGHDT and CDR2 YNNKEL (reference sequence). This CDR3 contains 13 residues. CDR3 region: CASGSLGGSTIYF. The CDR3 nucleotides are TGTGCCAGCGGCTCCCTCGGGGGAAGCACCATATATTTT.

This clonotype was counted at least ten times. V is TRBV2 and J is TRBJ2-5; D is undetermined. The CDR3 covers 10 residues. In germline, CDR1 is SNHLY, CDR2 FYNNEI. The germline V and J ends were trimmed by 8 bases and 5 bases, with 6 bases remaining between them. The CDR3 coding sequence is TGTGCCAGCCTGGCTGAGACCCAGTACTTC. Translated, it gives CASLAETQYF.

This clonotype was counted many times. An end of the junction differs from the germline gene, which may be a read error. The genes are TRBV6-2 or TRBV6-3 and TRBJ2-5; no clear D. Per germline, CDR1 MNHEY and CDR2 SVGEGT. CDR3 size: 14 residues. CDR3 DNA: TGTGCGAGCATGGTTCCCTTCTACCAAGAGACCCAGTACTTC. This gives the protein CASMVPFYQETQYF.

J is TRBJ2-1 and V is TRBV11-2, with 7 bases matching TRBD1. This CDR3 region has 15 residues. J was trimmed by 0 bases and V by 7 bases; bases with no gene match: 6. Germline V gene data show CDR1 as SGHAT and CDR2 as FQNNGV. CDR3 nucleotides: TGTGCCAGCATCCCCGGGACAGCCTCCTACAATGAGCAGTTCTTC. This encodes CASIPGTASYNEQFF.

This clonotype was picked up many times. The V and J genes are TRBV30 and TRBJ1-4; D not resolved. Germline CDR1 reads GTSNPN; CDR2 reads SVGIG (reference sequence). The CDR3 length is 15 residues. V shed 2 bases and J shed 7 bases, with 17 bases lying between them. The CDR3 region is CAWSLPGLTGEKLFF. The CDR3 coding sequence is TGTGCCTGGAGTCTTCCTGGCTTAACGGGTGAAAAACTGTTTTTT. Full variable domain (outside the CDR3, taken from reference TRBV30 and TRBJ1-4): SQTIHQWPATLVQPVGSPLSLECTVEGTSNPNLYWYRQAAGRGLQLLFYSVGIGQISSEVPQNLSASRPQDRQFILSSKKLLLSDSGFYLCAWSLPGLTGEKLFFGSGTQLSVL.

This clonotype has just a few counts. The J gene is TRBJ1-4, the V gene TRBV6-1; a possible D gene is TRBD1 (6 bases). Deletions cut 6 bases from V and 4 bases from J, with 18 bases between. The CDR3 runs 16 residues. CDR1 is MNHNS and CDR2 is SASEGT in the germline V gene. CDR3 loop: CASRIPTGSLNEKLFF. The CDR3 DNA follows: TGTGCCAGCAGGATACCAACAGGGTCCCTTAATGAAAAACTGTTTTTT.

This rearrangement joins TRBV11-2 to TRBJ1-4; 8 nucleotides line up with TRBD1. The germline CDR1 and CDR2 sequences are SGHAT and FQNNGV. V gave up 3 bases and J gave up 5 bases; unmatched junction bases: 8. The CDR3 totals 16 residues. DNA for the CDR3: TGTGCCAGCAGCTTTCCTATGCAGGGGGCGAATGAAAAACTGTTTTTT. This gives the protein CASSFPMQGANEKLFF.

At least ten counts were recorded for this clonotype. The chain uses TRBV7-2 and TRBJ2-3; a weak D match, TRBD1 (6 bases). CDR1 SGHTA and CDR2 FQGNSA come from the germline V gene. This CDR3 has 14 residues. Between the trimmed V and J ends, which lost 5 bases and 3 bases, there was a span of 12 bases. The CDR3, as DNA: TGTGCCAGCAGCCCCGACAGGACAACAGATACGCAGTATTTT. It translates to CASSPDRTTDTQYF.

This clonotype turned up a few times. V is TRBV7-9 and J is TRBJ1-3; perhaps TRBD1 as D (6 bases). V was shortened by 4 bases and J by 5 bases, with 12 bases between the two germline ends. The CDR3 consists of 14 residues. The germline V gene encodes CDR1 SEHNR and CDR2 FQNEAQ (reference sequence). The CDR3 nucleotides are TGTGCCAGCAGCTCGGAGGGGGAGCGAAACACCATATATTTT. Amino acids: CASSSEGERNTIYF.